The 32 T cell receptor beta chains below all came from one sample that was sequenced in a study of T-cell memory formation after mild COVID-19. TCRdb reprocessed the 5' RACE reads with MiXCR, giving one entry per CDR3 protein. The sample consists of 300,000 to 350,000 distinct CDR3 sequences, roughly an eighth of them appearing once. The sample consisted of PBMCs or a T cell subset sorted from them (not recorded which). The receptor set was obtained from a man aged 18-30 years who had mild COVID-19 (a few samples of this study predate the infection). Cell type and time point are not known.

This clonotype occurred a few times. This chain connects TRBV28 to TRBJ2-4, with a possible D match to TRBD1 (6 bases). The germline CDR1 and CDR2 sequences are MDHEN and SYDVKM. CDR3 length: 15 amino acids. Deletions cut 2 bases from V and 5 bases from J, with 13 bases between. CDR3 protein: CASSLVARGENIQYF. DNA for the CDR3: TGTGCCAGCAGTTTAGTGGCCAGGGGCGAAAACATTCAGTACTTC.

The genes are TRBV4-2 and TRBJ2-7; D gene ambiguous. This CDR3 is 13 amino acids long. Trimming removed 2 bases from V and 3 bases from J, with 8 bases in between. Germline lookup yields CDR1 LGHNA and CDR2 YNFKEQ. CDR3 sequence reads: CASSQSNYYEQYF. The CDR3 bases are TGTGCCAGCAGCCAATCCAATTACTACGAGCAGTACTTC.

This clonotype was counted ten times or more. The rearrangement links TRBV7-2 to TRBJ2-3; 10 nucleotides agree with TRBD2. The CDR3 runs 18 residues. V shed 4 bases and J 2 bases; nucleotides not matched to a gene: 12. Germline V gene lookup returns CDR1 SGHTA and CDR2 FQGNSA. The CDR3 spells CASSSRASGGRLTDTQYF. As DNA, the CDR3 is TGTGCCAGCAGCTCTCGGGCTAGCGGGGGCCGCCTCACAGATACGCAGTATTTT.

This clonotype was detected once. The genes are TRBV14 and TRBJ1-1, with 9 bases aligning to TRBD1. The V gene end was trimmed by 0 bases and the J gene end by 6 bases; junction bases not matched to a gene: 5. CDR1 is SGHDN and CDR2 is FVKESK in the germline V gene. The CDR3 loop spans 15 amino acids. As DNA, the CDR3 is TGTGCCAGCAGCCAAGATCGGAGACAGGGGGCTGAAGCTTTCTTT. Amino acid sequence: CASSQDRRQGAEAFF.

There are many counts of this clonotype. The rearrangement joins TRBV12-3 or TRBV12-4 to TRBJ1-2; TRBD1 is a possible D gene (5 bases). V shed 7 bases and J shed 4 bases, with 22 bases lying between them. CDR3 size: 16 residues. CDR3 residues: CASTLRGVRNSYGYTF. CDR3 sequence (DNA): TGTGCCAGCACTCTTCGGGGGGTGCGAAATTCCTATGGCTACACCTTC.

V usage is TRBV7-9 and J usage is TRBJ2-5; 9 bases agree with TRBD1. The CDR3 is made up of 16 amino acids. Per the germline V gene, CDR1 is SEHNR and CDR2 is FQNEAQ (reference sequence). The V and J ends lost 2 bases and 3 bases, in that order; junction bases with no gene match: 7. CDR3 region: CASSLWGTGTEETQYF. The DNA of the CDR3 is TGTGCCAGCAGCTTATGGGGGACAGGGACCGAAGAGACCCAGTACTTC. The complete variable domain, with remaining parts taken from reference TRBV7-9 and TRBJ2-5, reads DTGVSQNPRHKITKRGQNVTFRCDPISEHNRLYWYRQTLGQGPEFLTYFQNEAQLEKSRLLSDRFSAERPKGSFSTLEIQRTEQGDSAMYLCASSLWGTGTEETQYFGPGTRLLVL.

This chain connects TRBV6-6 to TRBJ2-7; D is unclear. Trimming pared 6 bases from V and 4 bases from J, leaving 10 bases between. CDR1 and CDR2 (germline): MNHNY, SVGAGI (reference sequence). The length of the CDR3 is 12 residues. The CDR3 sequence is CASSPRSYEQYV. In DNA form, the CDR3 reads TGTGCCAGCAGCCCACGAAGTTACGAGCAGTACGTC.

V and J are TRBV7-2 and TRBJ1-1, with D unclear. The V gene's germline CDR1 is SGHTA and CDR2 FQGNSA. There are 15 residues in the CDR3. V was trimmed by 0 bases and J by 4 bases, leaving 12 bases between them. In DNA form, the CDR3 reads TGTGCCAGCAGCTTAGCGTTGGGTTCCGGCACTGAAGCTTTCTTT. Amino acids: CASSLALGSGTEAFF.

This clonotype has at least ten counts. The rearrangement uses TRBV7-9 and TRBJ2-5, with 11 bases matching TRBD2. J lost 4 bases, V lost 1 base, and 2 bases had no gene match. In germline, CDR1 is SEHNR, CDR2 FQNEAQ (reference sequence). The CDR3 length is 15 residues. The CDR3 nucleotides are TGTGCCAGCAGCTTAGTCCTAGCGGGGGGAGAGACCCAGTACTTC. Its translation is CASSLVLAGGETQYF.

This chain uses TRBV7-8 with TRBJ2-7, with D possibly being TRBD1 (5 bases). The germline V and J ends were trimmed by 8 bases and 3 bases, with 17 bases remaining between them. Looked up from germline, CDR1 is SGHVS and CDR2 is FQNEAQ. The CDR3 spans 14 residues. CDR3 sequence: CASAPPGRIYEQYV. DNA for the CDR3: TGTGCCAGCGCCCCCCCAGGGCGTATCTACGAGCAGTACGTC.

The chain is built from TRBV5-6 and TRBJ1-5, with a possible D match to TRBD1 (6 bases). Germline values: CDR1 SGHDT, CDR2 YYEEEE. The CDR3 runs 15 residues. The V and J ends lost 4 bases and 1 base respectively, with 12 bases between them. The CDR3 bases are TGTGCCAGCAGCGCGGCAGGGGACAGCAATCAGCCCCAGCATTTT. It yields the protein CASSAAGDSNQPQHF.

This chain links TRBV4-3 with TRBJ2-7; no firm D call. Germline values: CDR1 LGHNA, CDR2 YSLEER. CDR3 length: 15 residues. Between the trimmed V and J ends, which lost 1 base and 2 bases, there was a span of 12 bases. CDR3 region: CASSQGTGPTYEQYF. In DNA form, the CDR3 reads TGCGCCAGCAGCCAAGGGACCGGACCTACCTACGAGCAGTACTTC.

In this sample, this clonotype turned up many times. The rearrangement joins TRBV4-3 to TRBJ1-1; a possible D gene is TRBD1 (5 bases). This CDR3 has 19 residues. Germline V gene sequence: CDR1 LGHNA, CDR2 YSLEER. The ends were cut back, 0 bases at V and 6 bases at J, with 26 bases in the middle. CDR3 DNA: TGCGCCAGCAGCCAAGAAGTTTTTTCTAGTGCAGGGCGGGCGCCTGAAGCTTTCTTT. This codes for CASSQEVFSSAGRAPEAFF.

A few counts support this clonotype. The V gene is TRBV5-1, the J gene TRBJ2-7; a possible D gene is TRBD1 (5 bases). Trimming took off 1 base at V and 4 bases at J, with 12 bases between the two ends. The CDR3 covers 14 residues. In germline, CDR1 is SGHRS, CDR2 YFSETQ. As DNA, the CDR3 is TGCGCCAGCAGCTTGTTCGACAGACTTTACGAGCAGTACTTC. Its translation is CASSLFDRLYEQYF.

This clonotype was counted at least ten times. The gene calls are TRBV5-5 and TRBJ1-5; no firm D call. The V end lost 1 base, the J end lost 0 bases, and 14 bases lay between the germline ends. This CDR3 is 17 amino acids long. Germline loops: CDR1 SGHKS, CDR2 YYEKEE (reference sequence). In DNA form, the CDR3 reads TGTGCCAGCAGCTTGAGGCTCGGGAAATATAGCAATCAGCCCCAGCATTTT. Its translation is CASSLRLGKYSNQPQHF.

This clonotype showed up just once. The gene calls are TRBV4-2 and TRBJ2-7, with D possibly being TRBD1 (5 bases). In germline, CDR1 is LGHNA, CDR2 YNFKEQ. The V gene lost 1 base and the J gene lost 2 bases, with 15 bases spanning the gap. The CDR3 runs 16 residues. CDR3 in amino acids: CASSQAFNRQTYEQYF. In nucleotides, the CDR3 is TGTGCCAGCAGCCAAGCTTTTAATAGACAGACCTACGAGCAGTACTTC.

The chain joins TRBV20-1 to TRBJ1-6; a possible D gene is TRBD1 (6 bases). Deletions cut 1 base from V and 6 bases from J, with 13 bases between. In germline, CDR1 is DFQATT, CDR2 SNEGSKA (reference sequence). CDR3 length: 15 amino acids. In nucleotides, the CDR3 is TGCAGTGCTAGAGCAGGGGTCGGTCCTAATTCACCCCTCCACTTT. This codes for CSARAGVGPNSPLHF.

The V gene is TRBV12-3 or TRBV12-4, the J gene TRBJ1-6, with D tentatively TRBD1 (5 bases). CDR3 length: 14 amino acids. Between the trimmed V and J ends, which lost 2 bases and 7 bases, there was a span of 9 bases. CDR3 region: CASSLQGGNSPLHF. DNA of the CDR3: TGTGCCAGCAGTTTACAGGGTGGAAATTCACCCCTCCACTTT.

The rearrangement joins TRBV9 to TRBJ2-1, with D maybe TRBD1 (6 bases). Germline V gene data show CDR1 as SGDLS and CDR2 as YYNGEE. V dropped 0 bases and J dropped 11 bases, with 12 bases sitting between them. The CDR3 is made up of 13 amino acids. In DNA, the CDR3 is TGTGCCAGCAGCGTAGAATTCCAGGGGCAGCAGTTCTTC. Translation: CASSVEFQGQQFF.

The chain links TRBV29-1 to TRBJ2-3; D is ambiguous. Per the germline V gene, CDR1 is SQVTM and CDR2 is ANQGSEA. This CDR3 region has 15 residues. V was cut by 0 bases and J by 0 bases, with 10 bases left in between. The CDR3 is CSVEDLERSTDTQYF. DNA for the CDR3: TGCAGCGTTGAAGATCTTGAGCGAAGCACAGATACGCAGTATTTT.

This clonotype was seen only a few times. The chain recombines TRBV18 with TRBJ2-4; D remains unclear. The CDR3 extends over 14 amino acids. Trimming left V 0 bases short and J 2 bases short, with 5 bases between. Germline V lookup: CDR1 KGHSH, CDR2 LQKENI. CDR3 coding DNA: TGTGCCAGCTCACCACCAGACACCAAAAACATTCAGTACTTC. This sequence encodes CASSPPDTKNIQYF.

This rearrangement joins TRBV10-3 to TRBJ2-1; the match to TRBD2 covers 9 bases. The CDR3 loop spans 13 amino acids. Germline CDR1 ENHRY, CDR2 SYGVKD. V gave up 2 bases and J gave up 8 bases; unmatched junction bases: 1. The CDR3 spells CAISEPSGDEQFF. The CDR3 nucleotides read TGTGCCATCAGTGAGCCTAGCGGGGATGAGCAGTTCTTC.

This clonotype was counted only a few times. The chain links TRBV28 to TRBJ1-5; D perhaps matches TRBD1 (6 bases). Trimming pared 5 bases from V and 9 bases from J, leaving 17 bases between. CDR3 length equals 14 residues. Germline-derived CDR1 and CDR2 are MDHEN and SYDVKM. CDR3 in DNA: TGTGCCAGCAGTGCTACAGGGCCGTGGGGGCCCCAGCATTTT. This codes for CASSATGPWGPQHF. The full variable domain, in which reference TRBV28 and TRBJ1-5 provide the parts outside the CDR3, is DVKVTQSSRYLVKRTGEKVFLECVQDMDHENMFWYRQDPGLGLRLIYFSYDVKMKEKGDIPEGYSVSREKKERFSLILESASTNQTSMYLCASSATGPWGPQHFGDGTRLSIL.

The chain employs TRBV20-1 and TRBJ2-1, with 11 positions matching TRBD2. The CDR3 contains 16 residues. J lost 8 bases, V lost 0 bases, and 9 bases had no gene match. Germline values: CDR1 DFQATT, CDR2 SNEGSKA (reference sequence). The CDR3 DNA reads TGCAGTGCTAGAGACCCGGGACTAGCGGCTTGGGATGAGCAGTTCTTC. Translation gives CSARDPGLAAWDEQFF.

This clonotype was found a few times. The chain has TRBV6-1 and TRBJ1-1; perhaps TRBD1 as D (5 bases). Germline CDR1 reads MNHNS; CDR2 reads SASEGT. V lost 2 bases and J 1 base, leaving 11 bases between the germline ends. The CDR3 totals 15 residues. The CDR3 nucleotides are TGTGCCAGCAGTGAATGGCGACAGACGAACACTGAAGCTTTCTTT. Encoded protein: CASSEWRQTNTEAFF.

This clonotype turned up a few times. This chain connects TRBV9 to TRBJ2-6, with unresolved D. Germline values: CDR1 SGDLS, CDR2 YYNGEE. The germline V and J ends were trimmed by 7 bases and 0 bases, with 8 bases remaining between them. The CDR3 sequence is 14 residues long. The CDR3 bases are TGTGCCAGCGGCAAGACCTCTGGGGCCAACGTCCTGACTTTC. Its translation is CASGKTSGANVLTF.

The chain joins TRBV7-8 to TRBJ2-6, with a possible D match to TRBD2 (5 bases). This CDR3 is 17 amino acids long. V lost 5 bases, J lost 3 bases, and 17 bases lay in between. Germline CDR1 reads SGHVS; CDR2 reads FQNEAQ. CDR3 DNA: TGTGCCAGCAGCCAGGAAAGGACTTCTTATGGGGCCAACGTCCTGACTTTC. Translated, it gives CASSQERTSYGANVLTF.

This clonotype was counted ten times or more. V usage is TRBV4-1 and J usage is TRBJ2-1; 11 nucleotides line up with TRBD2. Looked up from germline, CDR1 is MGHRA and CDR2 is YSYEKL. The CDR3 sequence is 18 residues long. With V trimmed by 4 bases and J by 4 bases, 12 bases remained unmatched. This chain's CDR3 is CASSRPLDGTSGYNEQFF. CDR3 coding DNA: TGCGCCAGCAGCCGGCCCCTCGACGGGACTAGCGGTTACAATGAGCAGTTCTTC.

This clonotype was seen a few times. The V call is TRBV6-5, the J call TRBJ2-3; 8 positions match TRBD1. V trimming: 6 bases; J trimming: 5 bases; junction bases outside the gene matches: 13. CDR3 length equals 16 residues. Germline V gene sequence: CDR1 MNHEY, CDR2 SVGAGI. The CDR3 nucleotides are TGTGCCAGCAGCTACAGGACAGGGCTAGGAGAAGATACGCAGTATTTT. This sequence encodes CASSYRTGLGEDTQYF.

The rearrangement joins TRBV28 to TRBJ2-7; D might be TRBD2 (6 bases). The CDR3 is made up of 13 amino acids. V was trimmed by 5 bases and J by 6 bases, leaving 14 bases between them. Per germline, CDR1 MDHEN and CDR2 SYDVKM. This CDR3 is CASSPIGGAEQYV. Written as DNA, the CDR3 is TGTGCCAGCAGTCCCATCGGGGGAGCCGAGCAGTACGTC.

This clonotype was recorded many times. The rearrangement joins TRBV28 to TRBJ2-1; TRBD2 agrees at 12 bases. The trim removed 5 bases at V and 6 bases at J, leaving 5 bases unmatched. The CDR3 runs 15 residues. CDR1 is MDHEN, CDR2 SYDVKM, per germline. The CDR3 DNA reads TGTGCCAGCAGTGAACTAGCGGGGGGTATCAATGAGCAGTTCTTC. Translated, it gives CASSELAGGINEQFF. Complete variable domain (other parts from reference TRBV28 and TRBJ2-1): DVKVTQSSRYLVKRTGEKVFLECVQDMDHENMFWYRQDPGLGLRLIYFSYDVKMKEKGDIPEGYSVSREKKERFSLILESASTNQTSMYLCASSELAGGINEQFFGPGTRLTVL.

Only a few counts were recorded for this clonotype. The DNA of the CDR3 is TGTGCCAGCAGCGAGGAACAGGGGGCGATCGTATCCGAGCAGTACTTC. Residues: CASSEEQGAIVSEQYF. The chain employs TRBV11-1 and TRBJ2-7, with TRBD1 matching 9 bases. From germline, CDR1 is SGHAT and CDR2 FQDESV (reference sequence). The CDR3 totals 16 residues. Trimming removed 5 bases from V and 6 bases from J; junction bases left unmatched: 14.